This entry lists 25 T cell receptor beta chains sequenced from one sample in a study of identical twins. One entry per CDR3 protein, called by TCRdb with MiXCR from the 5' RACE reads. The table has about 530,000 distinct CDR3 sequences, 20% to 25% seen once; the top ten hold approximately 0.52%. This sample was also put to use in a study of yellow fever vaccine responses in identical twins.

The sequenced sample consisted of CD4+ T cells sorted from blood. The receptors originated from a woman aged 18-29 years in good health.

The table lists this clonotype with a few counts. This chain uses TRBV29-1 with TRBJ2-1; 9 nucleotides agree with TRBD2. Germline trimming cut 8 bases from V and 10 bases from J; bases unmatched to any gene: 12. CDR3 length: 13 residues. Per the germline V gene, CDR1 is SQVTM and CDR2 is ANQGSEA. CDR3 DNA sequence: TGCAGCTACCGCGGCGGGAGGGCCTGGGAGCAGTTCTTC. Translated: CSYRGGRAWEQFF.

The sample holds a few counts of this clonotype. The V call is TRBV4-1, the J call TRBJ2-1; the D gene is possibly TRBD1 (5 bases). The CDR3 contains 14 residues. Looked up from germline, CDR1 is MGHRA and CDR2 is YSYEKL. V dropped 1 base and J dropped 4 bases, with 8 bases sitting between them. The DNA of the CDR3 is TGCGCCAGCAGCCAAGTTGGGGCATACAATGAGCAGTTCTTC. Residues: CASSQVGAYNEQFF.

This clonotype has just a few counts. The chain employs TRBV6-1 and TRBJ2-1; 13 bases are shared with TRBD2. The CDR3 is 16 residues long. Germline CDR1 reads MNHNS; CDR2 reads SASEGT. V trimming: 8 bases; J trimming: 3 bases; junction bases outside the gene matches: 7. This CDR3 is CASSRLAGGSYNEQFF. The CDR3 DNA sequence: TGTGCCAGCTCGAGACTAGCGGGAGGCAGCTACAATGAGCAGTTCTTC.

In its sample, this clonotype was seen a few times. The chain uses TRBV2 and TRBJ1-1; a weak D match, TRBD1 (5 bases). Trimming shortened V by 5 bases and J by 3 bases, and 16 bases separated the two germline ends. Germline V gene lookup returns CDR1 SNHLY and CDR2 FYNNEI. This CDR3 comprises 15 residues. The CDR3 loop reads CASSPGAAGDTEAFF. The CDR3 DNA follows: TGTGCCAGCAGTCCCGGGGCCGCGGGGGACACTGAAGCTTTCTTT.

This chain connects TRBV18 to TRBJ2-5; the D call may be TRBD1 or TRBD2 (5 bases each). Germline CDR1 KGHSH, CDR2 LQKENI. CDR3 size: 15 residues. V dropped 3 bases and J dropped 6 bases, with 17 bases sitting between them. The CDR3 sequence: CASSPGTAEVQTQYF. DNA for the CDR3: TGTGCCAGCTCACCCGGGACCGCGGAAGTGCAGACCCAGTACTTC. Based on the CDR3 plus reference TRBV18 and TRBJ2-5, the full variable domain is NAGVMQNPRHLVRRRGQEARLRCSPMKGHSHVYWYRQLPEEGLKFMVYLQKENIIDESGMPKERFSAEFPKEGPSILRIQQVVRGDSAAYFCASSPGTAEVQTQYFGPGTRLLVL.

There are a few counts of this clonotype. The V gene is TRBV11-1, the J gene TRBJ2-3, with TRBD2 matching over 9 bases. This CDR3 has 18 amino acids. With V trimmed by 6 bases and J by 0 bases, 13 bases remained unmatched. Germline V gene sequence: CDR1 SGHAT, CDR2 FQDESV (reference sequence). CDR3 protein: CASSYPQGLAGSTDTQYF. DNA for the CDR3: TGTGCCAGCAGTTACCCCCAAGGGCTAGCGGGGAGCACAGATACGCAGTATTTT.

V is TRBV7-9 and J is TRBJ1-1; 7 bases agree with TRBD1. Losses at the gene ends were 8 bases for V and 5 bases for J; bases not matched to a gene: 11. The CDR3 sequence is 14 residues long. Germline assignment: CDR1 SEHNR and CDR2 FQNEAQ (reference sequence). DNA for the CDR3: TGTGCCAGCCGGGACAGACATTTGGGGACTGAAGCTTTCTTT. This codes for CASRDRHLGTEAFF.

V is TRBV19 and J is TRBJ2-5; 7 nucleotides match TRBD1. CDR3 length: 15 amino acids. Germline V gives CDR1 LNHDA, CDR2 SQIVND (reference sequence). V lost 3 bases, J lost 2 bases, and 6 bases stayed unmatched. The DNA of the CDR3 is TGTGCCAGTAGTATCGGTGACAGGGATCAAGAGACCCAGTACTTC. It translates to CASSIGDRDQETQYF.

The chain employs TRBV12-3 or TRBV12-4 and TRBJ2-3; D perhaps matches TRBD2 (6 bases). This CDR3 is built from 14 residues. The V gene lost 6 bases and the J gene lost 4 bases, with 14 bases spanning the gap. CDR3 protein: CASSLGTSADTQYF. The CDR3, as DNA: TGTGCCAGCAGCCTCGGGACTTCTGCAGATACGCAGTATTTT.

CDR3 DNA: TGCGCCAGCAGTCGACAGGAGGGGACCCAGTACTTC. Its protein product is CASSRQEGTQYF. The chain employs TRBV10-2 and TRBJ2-5; D possibly uses TRBD1 or TRBD2 (6 bases each). V was cut by 5 bases and J by 7 bases, with 11 bases left in between. Germline-derived CDR1 and CDR2 are WSHSY and SAAADI. The CDR3 is 12 residues long.

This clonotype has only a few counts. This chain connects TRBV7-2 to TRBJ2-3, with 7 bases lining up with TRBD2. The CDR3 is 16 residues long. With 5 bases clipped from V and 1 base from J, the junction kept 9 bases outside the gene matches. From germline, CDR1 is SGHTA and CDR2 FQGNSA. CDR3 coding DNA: TGTGCCAGCAGCCTACAGTCGGGACTACGCACAGATACGCAGTATTTT. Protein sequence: CASSLQSGLRTDTQYF.

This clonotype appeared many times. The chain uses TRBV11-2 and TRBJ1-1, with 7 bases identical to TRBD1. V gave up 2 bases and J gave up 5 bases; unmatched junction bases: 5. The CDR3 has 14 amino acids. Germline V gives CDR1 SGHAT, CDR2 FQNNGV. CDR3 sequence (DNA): TGTGCCAGCAGCTTAACACACAGGGGAACTGAAGCTTTCTTT. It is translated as CASSLTHRGTEAFF.

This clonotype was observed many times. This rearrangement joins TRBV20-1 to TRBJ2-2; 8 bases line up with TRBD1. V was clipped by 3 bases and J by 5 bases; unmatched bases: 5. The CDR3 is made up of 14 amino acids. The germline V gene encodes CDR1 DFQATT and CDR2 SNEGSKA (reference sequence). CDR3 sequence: CSARWTGRTGELFF. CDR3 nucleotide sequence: TGCAGTGCTAGGTGGACAGGGCGGACCGGGGAGCTGTTTTTT.

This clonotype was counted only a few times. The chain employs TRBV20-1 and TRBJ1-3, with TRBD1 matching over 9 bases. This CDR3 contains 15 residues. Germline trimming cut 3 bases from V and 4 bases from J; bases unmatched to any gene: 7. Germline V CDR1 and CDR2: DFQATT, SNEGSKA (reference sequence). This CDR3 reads CSASIQGAPGNTIYF. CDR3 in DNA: TGCAGTGCTAGTATACAGGGGGCGCCGGGAAACACCATATATTTT.

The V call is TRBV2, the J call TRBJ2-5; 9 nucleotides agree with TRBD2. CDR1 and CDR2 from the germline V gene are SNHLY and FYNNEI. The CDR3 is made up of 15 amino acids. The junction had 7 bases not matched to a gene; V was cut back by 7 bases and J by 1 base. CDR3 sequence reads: CASKGLAGPQETQYF. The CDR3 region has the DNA TGTGCCAGCAAAGGGCTAGCGGGACCCCAAGAGACCCAGTACTTC.

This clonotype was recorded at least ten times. CDR3 sequence: CASSQEGGSQHF. CDR3 coding DNA: TGCGCCAGCAGCCAAGAAGGGGGCTCCCAGCATTTT. The rearrangement links TRBV4-1 to TRBJ1-5, with 7 bases fitting TRBD1. With 0 bases clipped from V and 11 bases from J, the junction kept 1 base outside the gene matches. The V gene's germline CDR1 is MGHRA and CDR2 YSYEKL. The CDR3 totals 12 residues.

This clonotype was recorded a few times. The CDR3 here is CASSPPGVAGSYEQYF. DNA of the CDR3: TGTGCCAGCAGTCCCCCGGGGGTAGCGGGGTCCTACGAGCAGTACTTC. The rearrangement joins TRBV27 to TRBJ2-7; 8 bases line up with TRBD2. Unmatched junction bases numbered 10, after V lost 5 bases and J lost 1 base. Germline CDR1 and CDR2: MNHEY and SMNVEV (reference sequence). The CDR3 length is 16 residues.

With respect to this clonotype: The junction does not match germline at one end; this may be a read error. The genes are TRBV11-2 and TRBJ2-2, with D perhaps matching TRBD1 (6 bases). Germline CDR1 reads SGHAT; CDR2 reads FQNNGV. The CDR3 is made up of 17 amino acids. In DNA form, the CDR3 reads TGTACCAGCAGCCTAATCGTTGTGGGACAGAACACCGGGGAGCTGTTTTTT. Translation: CTSSLIVVGQNTGELFF.

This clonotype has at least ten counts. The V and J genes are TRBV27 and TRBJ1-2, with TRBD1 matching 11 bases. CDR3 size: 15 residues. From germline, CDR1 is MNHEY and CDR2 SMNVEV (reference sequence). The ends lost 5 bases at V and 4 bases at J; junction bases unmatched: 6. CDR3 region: CASSPRDRGTYGYTF. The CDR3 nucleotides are TGTGCCAGCAGTCCCCGGGACAGGGGGACCTATGGCTACACCTTC.

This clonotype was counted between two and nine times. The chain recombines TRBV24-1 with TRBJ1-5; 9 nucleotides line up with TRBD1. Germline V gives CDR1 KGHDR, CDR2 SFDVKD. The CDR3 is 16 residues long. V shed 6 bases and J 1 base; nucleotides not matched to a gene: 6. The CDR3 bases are TGTGCCACCAGTTCCCCGGACAGGGGAAGCAATCAGCCCCAGCATTTT. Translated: CATSSPDRGSNQPQHF.

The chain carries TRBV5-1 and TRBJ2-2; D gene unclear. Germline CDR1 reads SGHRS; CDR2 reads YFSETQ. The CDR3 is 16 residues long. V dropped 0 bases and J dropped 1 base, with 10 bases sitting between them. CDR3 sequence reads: CASSLAVSMNTGELFF. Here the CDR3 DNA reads TGCGCCAGCAGCTTGGCAGTTTCGATGAACACCGGGGAGCTGTTTTTT.

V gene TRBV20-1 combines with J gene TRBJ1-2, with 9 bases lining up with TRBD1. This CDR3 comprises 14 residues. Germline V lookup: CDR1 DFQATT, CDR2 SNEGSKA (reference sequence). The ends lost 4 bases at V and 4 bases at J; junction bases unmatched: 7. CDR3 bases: TGCAGTGCTAATCTGGGACAGGGCGTCTATGGCTACACCTTC. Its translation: CSANLGQGVYGYTF.

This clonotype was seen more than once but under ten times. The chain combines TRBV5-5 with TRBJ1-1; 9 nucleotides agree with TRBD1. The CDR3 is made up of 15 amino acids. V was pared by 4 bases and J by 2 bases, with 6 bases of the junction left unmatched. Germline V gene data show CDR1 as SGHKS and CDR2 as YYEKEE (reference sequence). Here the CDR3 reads CASSPTGGVNTEAFF. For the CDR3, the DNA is TGTGCCAGCAGCCCTACAGGGGGCGTTAACACTGAAGCTTTCTTT.

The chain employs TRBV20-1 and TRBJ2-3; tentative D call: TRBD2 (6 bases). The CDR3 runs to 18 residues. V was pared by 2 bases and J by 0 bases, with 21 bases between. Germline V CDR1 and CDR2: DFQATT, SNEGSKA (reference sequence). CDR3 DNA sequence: TGCAGTGCTAGACCCCCCGCCGGAGGGCCCTCTAGCACAGATACGCAGTATTTT. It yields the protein CSARPPAGGPSSTDTQYF.

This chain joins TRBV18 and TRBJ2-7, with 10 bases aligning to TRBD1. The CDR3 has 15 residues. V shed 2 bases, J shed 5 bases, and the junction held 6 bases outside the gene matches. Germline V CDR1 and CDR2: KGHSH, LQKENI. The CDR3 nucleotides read TGTGCCAGCTCACCATCGGGACAGGGGTCCCACGAGCAGTACTTC. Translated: CASSPSGQGSHEQYF.